Below are 17 T cell receptor beta chains sequenced from a single sample in a study of blood T cell repertoires in COVID-19. Sequenced by immunoSEQ multiplex PCR; TCRdb stores in-frame clones only, minus some. The repertoire has roughly 440,000 clones, approximately 89% of them found once; the top ten carry 10% to 15%. The sequencing input was peripheral blood. Receptors originate from a woman aged 45-65 years with COVID-19, enrolled during active disease.

The rearrangement links TRBV5-5 to TRBJ1-2; 7 nucleotides agree with TRBD1. The junction had 3 bases not matched to a gene; V was cut back by 0 bases and J by 4 bases. Germline V gene sequence: CDR1 SGHKS, CDR2 YYEKEE (reference sequence). The CDR3 spans 14 residues. CDR3 residues: CASSLAGQPYGYTF. CDR3 in DNA: TGTGCCAGCAGCTTGGCGGGACAGCCCTATGGCTACACCTTC.

DNA for the CDR3: TGTGCCAGCAGTTCAGCGAGGACAGGGATCGGGCAGCCCCAGCATTTT. Translating it yields CASSSARTGIGQPQHF. The J gene is TRBJ1-5, the V gene TRBV28; TRBD1 matches at 8 bases. The germline gives CDR1 MDHEN, CDR2 SYDVKM. The CDR3 totals 16 residues. Germline trimming cut 4 bases from V and 7 bases from J; bases unmatched to any gene: 12.

The V gene is TRBV5-4, the J gene TRBJ2-2; tentative D call: TRBD2 (5 bases). V was trimmed by 0 bases and J by 2 bases, leaving 8 bases between them. The germline CDR1 and CDR2 sequences are SGHNT and YYREEE (reference sequence). CDR3 size: 15 residues. CDR3 protein: CASSLARTNTGELFF. The DNA of the CDR3 is TGTGCCAGCAGCTTGGCCAGGACTAACACCGGGGAGCTGTTTTTT.

The rearrangement joins TRBV11-2 to TRBJ2-3; 10 bases match TRBD1. The CDR3 runs to 14 residues. The junction had 5 bases not matched to a gene; V was cut back by 5 bases and J by 6 bases. Germline CDR1 SGHAT, CDR2 FQNNGV. CDR3 region: CASSRTGGRDTQYF. The DNA of the CDR3 is TGTGCCAGCAGCCGGACAGGGGGGAGGGATACGCAGTATTTT.

The chain uses TRBV24-1 and TRBJ2-3; D may be TRBD1 (5 bases). The V end was cut by 4 bases, the J end by 1 base, with 14 bases between. The CDR3 has 16 amino acids. Per the germline V gene, CDR1 is KGHDR and CDR2 is SFDVKD. The CDR3 DNA reads as TGTGCCACCAGTGACGTTCAGGGTATCGGCACAGATACGCAGTATTTT. It yields the protein CATSDVQGIGTDTQYF.

The chain employs TRBV5-1 and TRBJ2-3; 7 bases map to TRBD1. V was clipped by 7 bases and J by 2 bases; unmatched bases: 10. The CDR3 totals 15 residues. Germline V lookup: CDR1 SGHRS, CDR2 YFSETQ. The DNA for the CDR3 is TGCGCCAGCTTAGGGGGACAGATTCTCACAGATACGCAGTATTTT. It encodes CASLGGQILTDTQYF.

This chain uses TRBV6-2 or TRBV6-3 with TRBJ2-3; TRBD1 agrees at 8 bases. The CDR3 extends over 17 amino acids. The V and J ends lost 6 bases and 0 bases, in that order; junction bases with no gene match: 11. Germline V gene sequence: CDR1 MNHEY, CDR2 SVGEGT. CDR3 coding DNA: TGTGCCAGCAGCCCTACAGGACAGGGTTGGAGCACAGATACGCAGTATTTT. It codes for CASSPTGQGWSTDTQYF.

This rearrangement joins TRBV23-1 to TRBJ1-4; no firm D call. TRBV23-1 is recorded as an ORF, its role being uncertain. The CDR3 runs to 16 residues. Between the trimmed V and J ends, which lost 7 bases and 16 bases, there was a span of 31 bases. For the CDR3, the DNA is TGCGCCAGCACCCTCAAAGGTAGGGTCCCTTTGATGGAGGCGTTTTTT. This codes for CASTLKGRVPLMEAFF.

The rearrangement joins TRBV7-3 to TRBJ2-7; 9 nucleotides agree with TRBD2. The V segment lost 5 bases and the J segment 1 base; nucleotides outside the gene matches: 12. The CDR3 is 17 residues long. CDR1 SGHTA and CDR2 FQGTGA come from the germline V gene. In DNA form, the CDR3 reads TGTGCCAGCAGCCGGCTGAGGGCTAGCGGGGAATCCTACGAGCAGTACTTC. This encodes CASSRLRASGESYEQYF.

The chain couples TRBV28 to TRBJ1-2; D remains unclear. The length of the CDR3 is 14 residues. The V gene lost 2 bases and the J gene lost 4 bases, with 11 bases spanning the gap. The germline CDR1 and CDR2 sequences are MDHEN and SYDVKM. In DNA, the CDR3 is TGTGCCAGCAGTTTACCAGGTTCTTCCTATGGCTACACCTTC. Amino acid sequence: CASSLPGSSYGYTF.

As regards this clone: One end of the junction does not line up with germline, which may come from a read error. CDR3 residues: CASSPGLASVNF. Here the CDR3 DNA reads TGTGCCAGCAGCCCCGGACTAGCTTCGGTGAATTTT. The J gene is TRBJ2-3, the V gene TRBV11-2, with 8 bases that match TRBD2. Germline-derived CDR1 and CDR2 are SGHAT and FQNNGV. The length of the CDR3 is 12 residues. Filled out from reference TRBV11-2 and TRBJ2-3, the complete variable domain reads EAGVAQSPRYKIIEKRQSVAFWCNPISGHATLYWYQQILGQGPKLLIQFQNNGVVDDSQLPKDRFSAERLKGVDSTLKIQPAKLEDSAVYLCASSPGLASVNFGPGTRLTVL.

The CDR3 protein is CASRPRQGTEAFF. The CDR3 nucleotides are TGTGCCAGCAGACCACGACAGGGCACTGAAGCTTTCTTT. The chain uses TRBV12-3 or TRBV12-4 and TRBJ1-1; TRBD1 aligns across 7 bases. The CDR3 spans 13 residues. V lost 6 bases, J lost 4 bases, and 5 bases stayed unmatched.

This sequence joins TRBV9 and TRBJ2-7, with D unclear. Germline CDR1 and CDR2: SGDLS and YYNGEE. V lost 7 bases, J lost 2 bases, and 7 bases lay in between. CDR3 length: 11 residues. The DNA for the CDR3 is TGTGCCAGCGGCCCTCCCTACGAGCAGTACTTC. Its translation: CASGPPYEQYF.

V and J are TRBV11-2 and TRBJ1-2, with D unclear. V gave up 0 bases and J gave up 4 bases, with 15 bases separating them. The CDR3 is made up of 16 amino acids. From germline, CDR1 is SGHAT and CDR2 FQNNGV. Here the CDR3 DNA reads TGTGCCAGCAGCTTAGATTTGGATCCCGGCGGCTATGGCTACACCTTC. It specifies CASSLDLDPGGYGYTF.

The chain is built from TRBV2 and TRBJ2-1, with D tentatively TRBD1 (6 bases). Germline assignment: CDR1 SNHLY and CDR2 FYNNEI. The CDR3 has 14 residues. V was cut by 5 bases and J by 2 bases, with 10 bases left in between. CDR3 sequence (DNA): TGTGCCAGCAGTATGACAGGAGCCTACAATGAGCAGTTCTTC. Amino acids: CASSMTGAYNEQFF. Combining the CDR3 with reference TRBV2 and TRBJ2-1 gives the whole variable domain EPEVTQTPSHQVTQMGQEVILRCVPISNHLYFYWYRQILGQKVEFLVSFYNNEISEKSEIFDDQFSVERPDGSNFTLKIRSTKLEDSAMYFCASSMTGAYNEQFFGPGTRLTVL.

The chain couples TRBV5-1 to TRBJ1-5; no reliable D call. Germline V gene data show CDR1 as SGHRS and CDR2 as YFSETQ. The germline V and J ends were trimmed by 4 bases and 10 bases, with 18 bases remaining between them. CDR3 length: 14 residues. The CDR3 DNA is TGCGCCAGCAGCAAAACAGAAAGTGAGGGACCCCAGCATTTT. Translating it yields CASSKTESEGPQHF.

This chain links TRBV7-9 with TRBJ1-1; D is uncertain. CDR3 size: 13 residues. V was clipped by 2 bases and J by 1 base, with 5 bases between them. Germline V gene data show CDR1 as SEHNR and CDR2 as FQNEAQ (reference sequence). CDR3 nucleotide sequence: TGTGCCAGCAGCTTAACAGAGAACACTGAAGCTTTCTTT. This sequence encodes CASSLTENTEAFF.